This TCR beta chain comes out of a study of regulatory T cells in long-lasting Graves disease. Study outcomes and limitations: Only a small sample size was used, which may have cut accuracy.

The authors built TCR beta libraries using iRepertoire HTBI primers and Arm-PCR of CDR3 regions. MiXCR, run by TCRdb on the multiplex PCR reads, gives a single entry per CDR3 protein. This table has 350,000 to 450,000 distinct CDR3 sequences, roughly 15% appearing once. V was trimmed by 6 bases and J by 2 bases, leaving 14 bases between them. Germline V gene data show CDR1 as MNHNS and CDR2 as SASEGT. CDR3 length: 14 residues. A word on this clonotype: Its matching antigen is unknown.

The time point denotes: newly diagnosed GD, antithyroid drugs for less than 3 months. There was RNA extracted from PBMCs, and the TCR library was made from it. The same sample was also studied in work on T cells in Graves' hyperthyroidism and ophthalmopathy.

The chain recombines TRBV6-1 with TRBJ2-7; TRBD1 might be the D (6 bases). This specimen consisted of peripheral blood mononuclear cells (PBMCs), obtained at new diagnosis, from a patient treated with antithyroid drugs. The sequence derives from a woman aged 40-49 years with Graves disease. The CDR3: CASRSPGAPYEQYV. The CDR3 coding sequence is TGTGCCAGCAGGTCCCCAGGGGCCCCCTACGAGCAGTACGTC.